The 2 T cell receptor beta chains below were found in one sample sequenced in a study of OX40 agonist ivuxolimab in advanced cancers. Here immunoSEQ multiplex PCR was the method, and the copy in TCRdb shows in-frame clones only, minus some. The profile shows roughly 86,000 clones, 90% of them singletons. This sample comprised CD4+ or CD8+ T cells sorted from blood, obtained in a trial of the OX40 agonist ivuxolimab. These receptors were collected from an adult with an advanced solid tumor such as melanoma, head and neck, liver or kidney cancer.

The chain uses TRBV14 and TRBJ1-2, with TRBD1 matching over 9 bases. This CDR3 has 15 amino acids. Trimming took 0 bases from V and 8 from J; bases not matched to a gene: 7. Germline V CDR1 and CDR2: SGHDN, FVKESK. CDR3 bases: TGTGCCAGCAGCCAAGATCCTGGACAGGGGAAGGGCTACACCTTC. This codes for CASSQDPGQGKGYTF.

This clone was detected once. The J gene is TRBJ1-3, the V gene TRBV7-9, with D perhaps matching TRBD1 (6 bases). The germline CDR1 and CDR2 sequences are SEHNR and FQNEAQ (reference sequence). The length of the CDR3 is 14 residues. V was pared by 5 bases and J by 4 bases, with 12 bases between. CDR3: CASSPGAGGNTIYF. The CDR3 DNA sequence: TGTGCCAGCAGCCCAGGGGCAGGCGGAAACACCATATATTTT.